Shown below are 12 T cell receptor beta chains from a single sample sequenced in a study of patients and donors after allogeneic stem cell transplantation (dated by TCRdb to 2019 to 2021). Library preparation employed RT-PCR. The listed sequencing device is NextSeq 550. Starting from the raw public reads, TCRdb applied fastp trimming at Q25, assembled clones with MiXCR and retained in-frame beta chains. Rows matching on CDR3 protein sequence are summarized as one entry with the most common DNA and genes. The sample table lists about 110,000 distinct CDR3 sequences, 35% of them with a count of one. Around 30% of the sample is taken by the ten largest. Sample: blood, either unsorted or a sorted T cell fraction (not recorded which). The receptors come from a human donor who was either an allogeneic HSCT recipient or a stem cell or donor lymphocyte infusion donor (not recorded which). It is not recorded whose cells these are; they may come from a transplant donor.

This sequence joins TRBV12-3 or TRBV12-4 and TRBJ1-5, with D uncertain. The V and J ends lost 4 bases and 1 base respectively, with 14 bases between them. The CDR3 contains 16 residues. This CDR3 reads CASSWGPHRSNQPQHF. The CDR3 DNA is TGTGCCAGCAGTTGGGGTCCCCATCGCAGCAATCAGCCCCAGCATTTT.

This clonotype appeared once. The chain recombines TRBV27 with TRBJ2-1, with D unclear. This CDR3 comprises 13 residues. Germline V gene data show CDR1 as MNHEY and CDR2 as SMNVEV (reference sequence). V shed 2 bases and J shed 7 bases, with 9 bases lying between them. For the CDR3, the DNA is TGTGCCAGCAGTTTAGGATCCGGAAATGAGCAGTTCTTC. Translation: CASSLGSGNEQFF.

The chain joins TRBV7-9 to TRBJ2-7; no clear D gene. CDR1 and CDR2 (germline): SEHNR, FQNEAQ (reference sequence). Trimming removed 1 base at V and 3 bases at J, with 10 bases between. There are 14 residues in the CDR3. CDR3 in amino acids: CASSLVQGNYEQYF. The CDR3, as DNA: TGTGCCAGCAGCTTAGTTCAAGGGAACTACGAGCAGTACTTC.

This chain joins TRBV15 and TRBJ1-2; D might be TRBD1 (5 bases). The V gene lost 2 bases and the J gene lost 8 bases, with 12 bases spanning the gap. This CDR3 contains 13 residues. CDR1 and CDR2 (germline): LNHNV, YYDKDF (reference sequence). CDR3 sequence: CATSRFRSGGYTF. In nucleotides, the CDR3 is TGTGCCACCAGCAGATTTCGGTCAGGGGGCTACACCTTC.

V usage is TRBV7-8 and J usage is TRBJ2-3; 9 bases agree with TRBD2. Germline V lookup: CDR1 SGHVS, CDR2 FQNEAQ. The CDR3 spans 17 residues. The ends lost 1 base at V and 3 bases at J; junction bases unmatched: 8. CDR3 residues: CASSLGSLAGVTDTQYF. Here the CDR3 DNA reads TGTGCCAGCAGCTTAGGTTCTTTAGCGGGAGTAACAGATACGCAGTATTTT.

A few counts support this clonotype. This CDR3 reads CSAREGRVQPQHF. In DNA, the CDR3 is TGCAGTGCTAGAGAGGGCAGGGTTCAGCCCCAGCATTTT. This chain joins TRBV20-1 and TRBJ1-5, with D possibly matching TRBD1 (5 bases). This CDR3 region has 13 residues. The V gene's germline CDR1 is DFQATT and CDR2 SNEGSKA (reference sequence). V was cut by 0 bases and J by 6 bases, with 9 bases left in between.

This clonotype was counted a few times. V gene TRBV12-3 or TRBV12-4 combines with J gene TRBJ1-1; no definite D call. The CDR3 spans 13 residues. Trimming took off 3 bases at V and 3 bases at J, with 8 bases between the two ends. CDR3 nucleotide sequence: TGTGCCAGCAGTTTCAGGAGAGACACTGAAGCTTTCTTT. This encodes CASSFRRDTEAFF.

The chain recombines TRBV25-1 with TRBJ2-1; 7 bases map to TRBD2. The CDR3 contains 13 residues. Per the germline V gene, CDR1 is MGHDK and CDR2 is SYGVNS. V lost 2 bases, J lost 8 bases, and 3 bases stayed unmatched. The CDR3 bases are TGTGCCAGCAGTGAACCCCGGGGGGATGAGCAGTTCTTC. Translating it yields CASSEPRGDEQFF.

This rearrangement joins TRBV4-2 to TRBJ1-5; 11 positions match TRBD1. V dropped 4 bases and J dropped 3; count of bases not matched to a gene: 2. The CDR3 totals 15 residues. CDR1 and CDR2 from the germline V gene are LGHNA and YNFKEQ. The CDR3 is CASSRGQGDNQPQHF. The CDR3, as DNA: TGTGCCAGCAGCCGGGGACAGGGGGACAATCAGCCCCAGCATTTT.

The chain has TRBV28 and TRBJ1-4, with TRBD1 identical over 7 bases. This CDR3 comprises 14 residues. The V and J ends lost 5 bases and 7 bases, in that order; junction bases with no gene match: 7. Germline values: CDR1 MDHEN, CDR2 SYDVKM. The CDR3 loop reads CASSNAGGVEKLFF. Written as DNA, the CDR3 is TGTGCCAGCAGTAACGCAGGGGGTGTTGAAAAACTGTTTTTT.

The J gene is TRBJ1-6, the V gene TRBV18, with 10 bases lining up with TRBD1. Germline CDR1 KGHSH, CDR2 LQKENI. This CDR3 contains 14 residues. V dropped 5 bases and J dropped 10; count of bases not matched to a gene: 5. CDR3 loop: CASSGGQGISPLHF. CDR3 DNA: TGTGCCAGCTCAGGGGGACAGGGGATCTCACCCCTCCACTTT.

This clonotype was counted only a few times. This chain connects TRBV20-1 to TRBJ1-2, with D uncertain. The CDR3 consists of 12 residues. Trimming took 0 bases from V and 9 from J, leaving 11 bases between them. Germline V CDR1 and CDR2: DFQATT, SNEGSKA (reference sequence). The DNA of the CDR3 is TGCAGTGCTAGAGATTGGGCTGTGCGCTACACCTTC. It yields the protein CSARDWAVRYTF.